This T cell receptor (beta chain) was captured in a study of T cell responses to AZD1222 COVID-19 vaccine. Overall study findings and caveats: Regions 160-218 and 743-854 dominated among vaccine-associated CD4 TCRs spanning spike. Seropositive status at baseline applied to only a handful of AZD1222 recipients. Increases in Spike-specific TCR breadth and depth were seen after two AZD1222 doses. Repertoires were obtained solely post-peak T cell response.

Remarks on this clone: Its target is not known.

Sequencing was performed with immunoSEQ multiplex PCR; in TCRdb, only in-frame clones are kept and a portion is missing. The profile shows about 150,000 clones, approximately 86% of them singletons. This receptor was taken from an adult who had recovered from COVID-19. The sample in question was peripheral blood, obtained after recovery from COVID-19.

CDR3 bases: TGTGCCAGCAGCTTAGTCCTTACAACAGGGGGGGGCTACGAGCAGTACTTC. This codes for CASSLVLTTGGGYEQYF. V usage is TRBV11-2 and J usage is TRBJ2-7; TRBD1 is a possible D gene (8 bases). From germline, CDR1 is SGHAT and CDR2 FQNNGV. The CDR3 runs 17 residues. V was trimmed by 1 base and J by 3 bases, leaving 19 bases between them.